The clone carrying this T cell receptor (beta chain) was observed many times. This specimen belongs to a study of early T cells in non-severe SARS-CoV-2 infection. Germline V gene data show CDR1 as SGHVS and CDR2 as FNYEAQ. The CDR3 runs 15 residues. Trimming took 3 bases from V and 7 from J; bases not matched to a gene: 8. TCRdb reprocessed the 5' RACE reads via MiXCR and lists one record per CDR3 protein. The table lists fewer than 40,000 distinct CDR3 sequences, 5% to 6.5% of them singletons, with 4.8% in the top ten. The specimen sequenced was whole blood. This sequence originates from an adult who was a healthcare worker with PCR-confirmed SARS-CoV-2 infection or an uninfected control (not recorded which). This rearrangement joins TRBV7-6 to TRBJ1-5; 8 bases fit TRBD1. CDR3 residues: CASSFTTDRGQPQHF. CDR3 nucleotides: TGTGCCAGCAGCTTCACAACCGACAGGGGACAGCCCCAGCATTTT.